The rows below give T cell receptor beta chains drawn from one sample of a study of vaccination effects on CD4 cells after COVID-19. Profiling relied on immunoSEQ multiplex PCR, and the TCRdb table lists in-frame clones only, not all of them. The table lists 40,000 to 45,000 clones, roughly four fifths of them singletons. These TCRs' antigens remain unknown. Specimen: CD4+ T cells from PBMCs cultured with SARS-CoV-2 spike peptides, collected before COVID-19 vaccination. These receptors originate from a human donor who received a COVID-19 vaccine. The CDR3 runs from the conserved cysteine through the conserved F or W. A D gene is named only where the DNA matches it firmly. Clone size is shown for a subset of rows, as once, few, many or a class of expanded clone.

TRBV18	.	TRBJ1-6	.	CASSPLRALGNNSPLHF	TGTGCCAGCTCACCACTCAGGGCCTTGGGGAATAATTCACCCCTCCACTTT
TRBV30	.	TRBJ2-2	.	CAWATVANTGELFF	TGTGCCTGGGCGACCGTCGCGAACACCGGGGAGCTGTTTTTT
TRBV9	.	TRBJ2-3	TRBD2	CASSAAGSTDTQYF	TGTGCCAGCAGCGCAGCGGGGAGCACAGATACGCAGTATTTT
TRBV25-1	.	TRBJ2-3	.	CASSESLMGSDTQYF	TGTGCCAGCAGTGAATCTTTGATGGGTTCAGATACGCAGTATTTT
TRBV10-3	.	TRBJ1-6	TRBD1	CAISFGQDLSPLHF	TGTGCCATCAGTTTTGGACAGGACCTTTCACCCCTCCACTTT
TRBV6-5	.	TRBJ2-1	.	CASSMGTGNKQFF	TGTGCCAGCAGTATGGGGACGGGTAATAAGCAGTTCTTC
TRBV19	.	TRBJ1-4	.	CASAYTGYANEKLFF	TGTGCCAGTGCTTATACAGGCTACGCTAATGAAAAACTGTTTTTT
TRBV4-1	.	TRBJ1-3	.	CASSQDRRLSLGNTIYF	TGCGCCAGCAGCCAAGATAGGCGACTCTCGCTGGGAAACACCATATATTTT
TRBV4-1	.	TRBJ2-5	.	CASSRLGTREETQYF	TGCGCCAGCAGCCGCTTAGGGACTCGCGAGGAGACCCAGTACTTC
TRBV4-2	.	TRBJ2-1	.	CASSQRGRSYNEQFF	TGTGCCAGCAGCCAAAGGGGTCGATCCTACAATGAGCAGTTCTTC
TRBV30	.	TRBJ2-1	TRBD2	CAWSPPRGGKSNEQFF	TGTGCCTGGAGTCCTCCCCGGGGGGGTAAATCGAATGAGCAGTTCTTC
TRBV12-5	few	TRBJ1-5	TRBD1	CASGSPGGSGPQHF	TGTGCTAGTGGTTCCCCAGGGGGCTCGGGGCCCCAGCATTTT
TRBV14	.	TRBJ2-5	.	CASSQSSRYGTQYF	TGTGCCAGCAGCCAATCGTCTAGATATGGGACCCAGTACTTC
TRBV27	.	TRBJ1-2	TRBD1	CASGGRDRPSYGYTF	TGTGCCAGCGGGGGCCGGGACAGGCCTTCCTATGGCTACACCTTC
TRBV18	.	TRBJ1-5	TRBD1	CASSPGTGGLDQPQHF	TGTGCCAGCTCACCAGGGACAGGGGGCTTAGATCAGCCCCAGCATTTT
TRBV5-1	few	TRBJ1-6	.	CASSLEQADNSPLHF	TGCGCCAGCAGCTTGGAGCAGGCAGATAATTCACCCCTCCACTTT
TRBV18	.	TRBJ1-2	TRBD1	CASSPGQGRLDYGYTF	TGTGCCAGCTCACCGGGACAGGGCCGCCTAGACTATGGCTACACCTTC
TRBV6-5	.	TRBJ1-2	.	CASTERRAYGYTF	TGTGCCAGCACCGAACGGAGGGCCTATGGCTACACCTTC
TRBV7-9	few	TRBJ1-2	.	CASSSPTLPSNYGYTF	TGTGCCAGCAGCTCCCCGACCCTACCTTCCAACTATGGCTACACCTTC
TRBV5-5	.	TRBJ2-5	TRBD1	CASSLNQGASKTQYF	TGTGCCAGCAGCTTGAACCAGGGGGCTAGTAAGACCCAGTACTTC
TRBV6-6	once	TRBJ2-5	.	CASRPQGRRETQYF	TGTGCCAGCAGACCACAGGGTCGGCGAGAGACCCAGTACTTC
TRBV30	.	TRBJ1-5	.	CAWSVGASNQPQHF	TGTGCCTGGAGTGTAGGGGCAAGCAATCAGCCCCAGCATTTT
TRBV6-4	.	TRBJ2-3	TRBD2	CASSVSGGTDTQYF	TGTGCCAGCAGTGTCAGCGGGGGCACAGATACGCAGTATTTT
TRBV6-6	.	TRBJ1-2	TRBD1	CASSYSIGTGVGYTF	TGTGCCAGCAGTTACTCGATAGGAACAGGGGTCGGCTACACCTTC